Following are 20 T cell receptor beta chains from one sample sequenced in a study of T cell changes during pregnancy in multiple sclerosis. Clones were sequenced by immunoSEQ multiplex PCR, and TCRdb holds only the in-frame ones, with some missing. The sample shows 47,000 or so clones, 90% of them seen only once. The sample in question was peripheral blood, obtained after pregnancy. The receptors derive from a female donor in good health, enrolled as a control in a pregnancy study.

The chain couples TRBV4-3 to TRBJ1-2; D unclear. Germline V gene data show CDR1 as LGHNA and CDR2 as YSLEER. This CDR3 is built from 13 residues. V lost 1 base and J 8 bases, leaving 11 bases between the germline ends. This CDR3 reads CASSQVPAMGYTF. CDR3 sequence (DNA): TGCGCCAGCAGCCAAGTGCCCGCTATGGGCTACACCTTC.

The chain has TRBV19 and TRBJ2-7; TRBD1 matches at 8 bases. J lost 1 base, V lost 4 bases, and 6 bases had no gene match. Per germline, CDR1 LNHDA and CDR2 SQIVND (reference sequence). The CDR3 runs 15 residues. The CDR3 here is CASSRTWDRSYEQYF. DNA of the CDR3: TGTGCCAGTAGTAGGACTTGGGACAGGTCCTACGAGCAGTACTTC.

CDR3 in amino acids: CASSQESGTGTLSTNEKLFF. In nucleotides, the CDR3 is TGCGCCAGCAGCCAAGAAAGCGGGACAGGCACCTTATCAACTAATGAAAAACTGTTTTTT. The chain joins TRBV4-1 to TRBJ1-4; TRBD1 matches 8 bases. Losses at the gene ends were 0 bases for V and 0 bases for J; bases not matched to a gene: 12. This CDR3 comprises 20 residues. Germline loops: CDR1 MGHRA, CDR2 YSYEKL.

This CDR3 reads CASSLGGTGGNWEQYF. The CDR3 nucleotides read TGTGCCAGCAGTTTAGGGGGGACAGGGGGAAATTGGGAGCAGTACTTC. The V call is TRBV27, the J call TRBJ2-7; 11 bases agree with TRBD1. J gave up 7 bases and V 2 bases, and 10 bases lay outside the gene matches. The CDR3 sequence is 16 residues long. CDR1 and CDR2 (germline): MNHEY, SMNVEV (reference sequence).

This chain uses TRBV5-1 with TRBJ2-5; D might be TRBD1 (6 bases). Trimming removed 1 base from V and 4 bases from J, with 17 bases in between. Germline assignment: CDR1 SGHRS and CDR2 YFSETQ. This CDR3 spans 16 amino acids. The CDR3 DNA sequence: TGCGCCAGCAGCTTGAGCAGGGGCGCAACTCGAGAGACCCAGTACTTC. Amino acids: CASSLSRGATRETQYF.

The chain carries TRBV27 and TRBJ2-6; 10 bases line up with TRBD2. CDR1 is MNHEY, CDR2 SMNVEV, per germline (reference sequence). The CDR3 loop spans 17 amino acids. The J segment lost 0 bases and the V segment lost 7 bases, leaving 6 bases of the junction unmatched. The CDR3 DNA reads TGTGCCAGCACCTTAAGCGGGGGGGGCTCTGGGGCCAACGTCCTGACTTTC. This codes for CASTLSGGGSGANVLTF.

This CDR3 reads CSVEPGGTEAFF. DNA for the CDR3: TGCAGCGTTGAACCGGGAGGCACTGAAGCTTTCTTT. This rearrangement joins TRBV29-1 to TRBJ1-1, with no clear D. Trimming took off 2 bases at V and 4 bases at J, with 8 bases between the two ends. CDR1 and CDR2 from the germline V gene are SQVTM and ANQGSEA. The CDR3 covers 12 residues.

This clone has a single count. This chain links TRBV7-2 with TRBJ2-5; a possible D gene is TRBD2 (5 bases). CDR3 length equals 15 residues. Per germline, CDR1 SGHTA and CDR2 FQGNSA. V lost 0 bases to trimming and J lost 2 bases, with 10 bases between them. The CDR3 sequence is CASSLASGRQETQYF. The CDR3 nucleotides read TGTGCCAGCAGCTTAGCCAGCGGTAGACAAGAGACCCAGTACTTC.

The chain has TRBV6-5 and TRBJ2-7, with D unresolved. V lost 6 bases and J lost 4, with 7 bases in between. The CDR3 contains 11 residues. Germline-derived CDR1 and CDR2 are MNHEY and SVGAGI. CDR3 DNA: TGTGCCAGCAGGCAACAATACGAGCAGTACTTC. Residues: CASRQQYEQYF.

The chain recombines TRBV11-2 with TRBJ2-7; TRBD1 matches at 9 bases. V was clipped by 4 bases and J by 2 bases; unmatched bases: 9. Germline loops: CDR1 SGHAT, CDR2 FQNNGV. CDR3 length: 16 residues. The CDR3 region is CASSSVRGDRAYEQYF. The CDR3 nucleotides read TGTGCCAGCAGCTCTGTACGTGGGGACAGGGCCTACGAGCAGTACTTC.

J is TRBJ2-3 and V is TRBV7-8; D is uncertain. The CDR3 totals 13 residues. The germline gives CDR1 SGHVS, CDR2 FQNEAQ. Trimming removed 0 bases from V and 10 bases from J, with 11 bases in between. Here the CDR3 reads CASSLASHPAQYF. The CDR3 DNA is TGTGCCAGCAGCTTAGCGAGCCATCCCGCGCAGTATTTT.

The chain has TRBV6-1 and TRBJ2-7; TRBD1 aligns across 7 bases. Losses at the gene ends were 6 bases for V and 6 bases for J; bases not matched to a gene: 11. The CDR3 has 14 amino acids. CDR1 MNHNS and CDR2 SASEGT come from the germline V gene. The DNA for the CDR3 is TGTGCCAGCAGCTCGACAGGGAATCGTGGCGAGCAGTACTTC. It encodes CASSSTGNRGEQYF.

This chain connects TRBV10-1 to TRBJ1-1; no reliable D call. Germline CDR1 is WNHNN and CDR2 is SYGVQD (reference sequence). Trimming stripped 2 bases from V and 0 bases from J, with 7 bases between. This CDR3 contains 14 residues. Here the CDR3 reads CASSEDTLNTEAFF. The DNA of the CDR3 is TGCGCCAGCAGTGAGGACACGTTGAACACTGAAGCTTTCTTT.

As DNA, the CDR3 is TGTGCCAGCAGCCTACAGGGTAGAAACACTGAAGCTTTCTTT. Encoded protein: CASSLQGRNTEAFF. This chain uses TRBV11-2 with TRBJ1-1, with D possibly matching TRBD1 (6 bases). There are 14 residues in the CDR3. Germline V gene sequence: CDR1 SGHAT, CDR2 FQNNGV. Trimming removed 5 bases from V and 2 bases from J, with 12 bases in between.

The chain links TRBV27 to TRBJ1-1, with D tentatively TRBD1 (5 bases). The V end lost 6 bases, the J end lost 1 base, and 18 bases lay between the germline ends. In germline, CDR1 is MNHEY, CDR2 SMNVEV (reference sequence). The CDR3 consists of 16 residues. CDR3 amino acids: CASSSRGWGENTEAFF. The CDR3 bases are TGTGCCAGCAGCTCGAGGGGTTGGGGGGAGAACACTGAAGCTTTCTTT.

This clone was picked up a small number of times. The chain employs TRBV28 and TRBJ2-7; 8 bases map to TRBD2. Trimming took 6 bases from V and 7 from J; bases not matched to a gene: 8. The germline V gene has CDR1 MDHEN and CDR2 SYDVKM. The CDR3 is 13 amino acids. The CDR3 DNA reads TGTGCCAGCAGGACGGGAGGGAGGGCTGAGCAGTACTTC. Translating it yields CASRTGGRAEQYF.

V and J are TRBV5-1 and TRBJ2-7; D possibly corresponds to TRBD1 (6 bases). Germline V gives CDR1 SGHRS, CDR2 YFSETQ. There are 15 residues in the CDR3. V dropped 4 bases and J dropped 0 bases, with 14 bases sitting between them. CDR3: CASSPGQTLSYEQYF. The CDR3 region has the DNA TGCGCCAGCAGCCCTGGACAGACCCTCTCCTACGAGCAGTACTTC.

The V call is TRBV28, the J call TRBJ2-7; 7 bases map to TRBD1. Germline-derived CDR1 and CDR2 are MDHEN and SYDVKM. The junction had 13 bases not matched to a gene; V was cut back by 1 base and J by 4 bases. The CDR3 loop spans 17 amino acids. The CDR3 here is CASSLYWSGQTKYEQYF. CDR3 coding DNA: TGTGCCAGCAGTTTATATTGGTCGGGACAGACGAAATACGAGCAGTACTTC. Full variable domain (missing parts from reference TRBV28 and TRBJ2-7): DVKVTQSSRYLVKRTGEKVFLECVQDMDHENMFWYRQDPGLGLRLIYFSYDVKMKEKGDIPEGYSVSREKKERFSLILESASTNQTSMYLCASSLYWSGQTKYEQYFGPGTRLTVT.

The J gene is TRBJ1-2, the V gene TRBV30, with 8 bases matching TRBD1. Germline lookup yields CDR1 GTSNPN and CDR2 SVGIG (reference sequence). There are 13 residues in the CDR3. V gave up 2 bases and J gave up 6 bases; unmatched junction bases: 5. In nucleotides, the CDR3 is TGTGCCTGGAGTTTCCACAGGGGGGATGGCTACACCTTC. Translating gives CAWSFHRGDGYTF.

V is TRBV19 and J is TRBJ2-7; 11 nucleotides agree with TRBD2. The CDR3 sequence is 16 residues long. V was pared by 5 bases and J by 1 base, with 7 bases of the junction left unmatched. Germline V gene lookup returns CDR1 LNHDA and CDR2 SQIVND (reference sequence). CDR3 bases: TGTGCCAGTAGTGGGGGTGGGACTAGCGGATCCTACGAGCAGTACTTC. Translated, it gives CASSGGGTSGSYEQYF.